This T cell receptor (beta chain) was identified during a study of T-cell reconstitution after alpha-beta-depleted transplantation in children. It was with unique molecular identifiers that the TCRbeta library was prepared. Each CDR3 protein is one row after TCRdb ran MiXCR on the PCR reads. The sample shows a few hundred thousand distinct CDR3 sequences, approximately 12% of them seen only once. Germline assignment: CDR1 LGHNT and CDR2 FRNRAP. Trimming stripped 4 bases from V and 0 bases from J, with 11 bases between. The CDR3 consists of 15 residues. The V call is TRBV12-5, the J call TRBJ2-3; D possibly uses TRBD1 or TRBD2 (5 bases each). The sample in question was PBMCs from the stem cell graft donor, obtained from the stem cell graft. This TCR came from a human donor who donated a stem cell graft to a child with combined immunodeficiency. CDR3 nucleotide sequence: TGTGCTAGTGGTTGGGCCGAGGGGAGCACAGATACGCAGTATTTT. As protein: CASGWAEGSTDTQYF.